This record looks at one TCR beta chain sequence and its context. Its matching antigen is unknown. This record comes from a study of CXCR3-negative and CXCR3-positive naive CD8 T cells. The libraries of TRB cDNA were prepared using 5' RACE with UMI labels. TCRdb re-called the 5' RACE reads; every CDR3 protein appears as one record, without DNA. The sample table sets out about 130,000 distinct CDR3 sequences. This CDR3 has 13 residues. Germline CDR1 is SGHRS and CDR2 is YFSETQ. Study results and caveats: The study found more hydrophobic TRB CDR3s in CXCR3-positive naive cells than in CXCR3-negative naive cells.

The gene calls are TRBV5-1 and TRBJ2-1; no DNA is available, so the TRBD1 call from TCRdb remains unchecked. This clonotype originated in a human donor in good health. Some clones in this sample may be carry-over from other donors' samples. Sequencing used naive CXCR3+ CD8+ T cells from blood. Sample subset: CD45RO-CCR7+CD27+CD95- naive CD8+ T cells expressing CXCR3 (TNR3+). The CDR3: CASSLIWGDEQFF.